These T cell receptor beta chains were read from a single sample in a study of blood T cell repertoires in COVID-19. Profiled with immunoSEQ multiplex PCR; TCRdb holds only in-frame clones, not every one. The table records some 260,000 clones, around 90% of them present only once. The specimen was PBMCs or T cells enriched from blood (not recorded which). The source of these receptors is a woman aged 30 to 39 with acute COVID-19. Both conserved end residues are part of each CDR3. The order of the fields is clone size, V gene, J gene, D gene, CDR3 DNA, CDR3 protein. D genes are given only for firm matches. Not all rows give a size; the values are once, few, many and, for expanded clones, a class.

abundance: .
v_gene: TRBV14
j_gene: TRBJ1-2
d_gene: .
CDR3nt: TGTGCCAGCAGCCCCCAGGGTTACTATGGCTACACCTTC
CDR3aa: CASSPQGYYGYTF

abundance: once
v_gene: TRBV9
j_gene: TRBJ1-6
d_gene: TRBD1
CDR3nt: TGTGCCAGCAGCTCAGGGGGGCAGAGGAACTCACCCCTCCACTTT
CDR3aa: CASSSGGQRNSPLHF

abundance: .
v_gene: TRBV4-1
j_gene: TRBJ1-6
d_gene: .
CDR3nt: TGCGCCAGCAGCCAAGATATAAAGCATTCACCCCTCCACTTT
CDR3aa: CASSQDIKHSPLHF

abundance: .
v_gene: TRBV2
j_gene: TRBJ2-2
d_gene: .
CDR3nt: TGTGCCAGCAAAAGGAGGGACAACACCGGGGAGCTGTTTTTT
CDR3aa: CASKRRDNTGELFF

abundance: .
v_gene: TRBV11-3
j_gene: TRBJ1-1
d_gene: TRBD1
CDR3nt: TGTGCCAGCAGCCCGGGACAGTCGAACACTGAAGCTTTCTTT
CDR3aa: CASSPGQSNTEAFF

abundance: .
v_gene: TRBV5-4
j_gene: TRBJ2-5
d_gene: TRBD2
CDR3nt: TGTGCCAGCAGCTTGGAGGGACTAGCGGGAGAGACCCAGTACTTC
CDR3aa: CASSLEGLAGETQYF

abundance: many
v_gene: TRBV29-1
j_gene: TRBJ2-1
d_gene: TRBD2
CDR3nt: TGCAGCGTTGAGGGGCTAGCGGGAGGAACCTACAATGAGCAGTTCTTC
CDR3aa: CSVEGLAGGTYNEQFF

abundance: .
v_gene: TRBV28
j_gene: TRBJ1-2
d_gene: .
CDR3nt: TGTGCCAGCAGTTTGGGAGGGATGGGGATTAACTATGGCTACACCTTC
CDR3aa: CASSLGGMGINYGYTF

abundance: .
v_gene: TRBV7-6
j_gene: TRBJ1-2
d_gene: TRBD1
CDR3nt: TGTGCCAGCAGCCTAGGGGGCAGCTATGGCTACACCTTC
CDR3aa: CASSLGGSYGYTF

abundance: .
v_gene: TRBV7-2
j_gene: TRBJ1-2
d_gene: TRBD1
CDR3nt: TGTGCCAGCAGCTTATTCGAGGGGGCGTACTATGGCTACACCTTC
CDR3aa: CASSLFEGAYYGYTF

abundance: .
v_gene: TRBV12-2
j_gene: TRBJ1-5
d_gene: .
CDR3nt: TGTGCAAGTCGCGTAACAGTTAGCAATCAGCCCCAGCATTTT
CDR3aa: CASRVTVSNQPQHF

abundance: .
v_gene: TRBV29-1
j_gene: TRBJ2-3
d_gene: .
CDR3nt: TGCAGCGTTGAAGGTAGTTTATCCGATACGCAGTATTTT
CDR3aa: CSVEGSLSDTQYF

abundance: .
v_gene: TRBV30
j_gene: TRBJ2-7
d_gene: .
CDR3nt: TGTGCCTGGAGTGTACGGCAGGGGATGGGTTACGAGCAGTACTTC
CDR3aa: CAWSVRQGMGYEQYF

abundance: .
v_gene: TRBV28
j_gene: TRBJ1-1
d_gene: TRBD1
CDR3nt: TGTGCCAGCAGTTTAGGGACAGTGAGGGGGAGTAACACTGAAGCTTTCTTT
CDR3aa: CASSLGTVRGSNTEAFF

abundance: .
v_gene: TRBV28
j_gene: TRBJ1-1
d_gene: .
CDR3nt: TGTGCCAGCAGTTTATACTCTTTGAACACTGAAGCTTTCTTT
CDR3aa: CASSLYSLNTEAFF

abundance: .
v_gene: TRBV9
j_gene: TRBJ1-4
d_gene: .
CDR3nt: TGTGCCAGCAGCGCCGACAGTTACCTTAATGAAAAACTGTTTTTT
CDR3aa: CASSADSYLNEKLFF

abundance: .
v_gene: TRBV25-1
j_gene: TRBJ1-1
d_gene: .
CDR3nt: TGTGCCAGCAGTTGGGTCGGACAGAACACTGAAGCTTTCTTT
CDR3aa: CASSWVGQNTEAFF

abundance: .
v_gene: TRBV7-2
j_gene: TRBJ1-2
d_gene: .
CDR3nt: TGTGCCAGCAGAAAGGACAGAATTAACTATGGCTACACCTTC
CDR3aa: CASRKDRINYGYTF

abundance: .
v_gene: TRBV5-5
j_gene: TRBJ1-4
d_gene: .
CDR3nt: TGTGCCAGCAGCGTCTCCGGGCCACGGGAGGGAAAACTGTTTTTT
CDR3aa: CASSVSGPREGKLFF

abundance: .
v_gene: TRBV28
j_gene: TRBJ2-7
d_gene: .
CDR3nt: TGTGCCAGCAGTTTATTCCCTACCTACGAGCAGTACTTC
CDR3aa: CASSLFPTYEQYF

abundance: .
v_gene: TRBV2
j_gene: TRBJ1-1
d_gene: .
CDR3nt: TGTGCCAGCAGTGAAGAGCGGGTGGGGCGCGACACTGAAGCTTTCTTT
CDR3aa: CASSEERVGRDTEAFF

abundance: .
v_gene: TRBV7-8
j_gene: TRBJ1-4
d_gene: .
CDR3nt: TGTGCCAGCAGCTTCGGACACTCAACTAATGAAAAACTGTTTTTT
CDR3aa: CASSFGHSTNEKLFF

abundance: once
v_gene: TRBV7-2
j_gene: TRBJ1-1
d_gene: .
CDR3nt: TGTGCCAGCATAGAGTTCCCCGCCTCTGAAGCTTTCTTT
CDR3aa: CASIEFPASEAFF

abundance: once
v_gene: TRBV2
j_gene: TRBJ1-1
d_gene: .
CDR3nt: TGTGCCAGCAGATTTTCGAGCACTGAAGCTTTCTTT
CDR3aa: CASRFSSTEAFF

abundance: .
v_gene: TRBV20-1
j_gene: TRBJ1-1
d_gene: .
CDR3nt: TGCAGTGCTAGTCGTCCGGGGTTCATCGCTGAAGCTTTCTTT
CDR3aa: CSASRPGFIAEAFF

abundance: .
v_gene: TRBV7-9
j_gene: TRBJ1-6
d_gene: .
CDR3nt: TGTGCCAGCAGCCCTACGGGGGTTGGTAATTCACCCCTCCACTTT
CDR3aa: CASSPTGVGNSPLHF

abundance: .
v_gene: TRBV10-3
j_gene: TRBJ1-1
d_gene: TRBD1
CDR3nt: TGTGCCATCAGGAGGGGGACAGGGGGCGCGGGCACTGAAGCTTTCTTT
CDR3aa: CAIRRGTGGAGTEAFF

abundance: .
v_gene: TRBV12-3/TRBV12-4
j_gene: TRBJ1-6
d_gene: .
CDR3nt: TGTGCCAGCAGTATCTACAGGGTGCGGTCCCTCCACTTT
CDR3aa: CASSIYRVRSLHF